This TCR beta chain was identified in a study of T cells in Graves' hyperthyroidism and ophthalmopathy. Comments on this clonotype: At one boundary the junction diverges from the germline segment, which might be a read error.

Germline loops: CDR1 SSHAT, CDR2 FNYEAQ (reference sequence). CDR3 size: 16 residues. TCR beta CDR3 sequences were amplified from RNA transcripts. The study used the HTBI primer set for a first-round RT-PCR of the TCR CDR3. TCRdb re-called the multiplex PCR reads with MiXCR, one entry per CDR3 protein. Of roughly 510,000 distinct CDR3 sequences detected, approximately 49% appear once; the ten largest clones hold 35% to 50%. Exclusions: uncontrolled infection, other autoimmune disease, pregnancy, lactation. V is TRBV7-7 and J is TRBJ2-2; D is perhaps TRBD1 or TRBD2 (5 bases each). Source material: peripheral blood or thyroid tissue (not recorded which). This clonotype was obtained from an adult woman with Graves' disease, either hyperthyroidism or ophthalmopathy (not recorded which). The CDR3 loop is CASSEGPERGTGELFF. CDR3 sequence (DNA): TGTGCTAGCAGCGAGGGTCCGGAGAGGGGCACCGGGGAGCTGTTTTTT.